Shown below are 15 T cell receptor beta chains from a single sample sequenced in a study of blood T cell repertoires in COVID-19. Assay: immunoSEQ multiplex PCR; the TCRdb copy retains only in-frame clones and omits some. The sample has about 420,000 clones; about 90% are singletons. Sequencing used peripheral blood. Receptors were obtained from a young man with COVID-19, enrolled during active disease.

The CDR3: CASSAQGGVYGYTF. The DNA for the CDR3 is TGTGCCAGTAGTGCACAGGGTGGCGTCTATGGCTACACCTTC. The V call is TRBV19, the J call TRBJ1-2, with a weak D call TRBD1 (6 bases). Germline V gene lookup returns CDR1 LNHDA and CDR2 SQIVND (reference sequence). The V and J ends lost 5 bases and 4 bases respectively, with 14 bases between them. The CDR3 consists of 14 residues.

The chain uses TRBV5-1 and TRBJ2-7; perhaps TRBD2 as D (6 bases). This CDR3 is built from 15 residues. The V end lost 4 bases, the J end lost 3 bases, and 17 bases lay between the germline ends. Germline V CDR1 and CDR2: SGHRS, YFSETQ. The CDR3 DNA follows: TGCGCCAGCAGCCTACTCGGGACTTCCGTCTACGAGCAGTACTTC. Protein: CASSLLGTSVYEQYF.

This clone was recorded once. CDR3 sequence reads: CASSRREGHIYEQYF. The CDR3 region has the DNA TGTGCCAGCAGCCGACGAGAGGGACATATCTACGAGCAGTACTTC. The chain recombines TRBV3-1 (or the pseudogene TRBV3-2) with TRBJ2-7; D possibly corresponds to TRBD1 (6 bases). Germline V gene data show CDR1 as LGHDT and CDR2 as YNNKEL (reference sequence). This CDR3 comprises 15 residues. Trimming pared 4 bases from V and 3 bases from J, leaving 16 bases between.

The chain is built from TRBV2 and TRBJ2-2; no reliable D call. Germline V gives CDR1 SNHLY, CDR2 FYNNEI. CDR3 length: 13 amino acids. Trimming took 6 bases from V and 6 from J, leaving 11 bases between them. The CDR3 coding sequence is TGTGCCAGCAGCGCGGTACGGGCCGGGGAGCTGTTTTTT. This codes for CASSAVRAGELFF.

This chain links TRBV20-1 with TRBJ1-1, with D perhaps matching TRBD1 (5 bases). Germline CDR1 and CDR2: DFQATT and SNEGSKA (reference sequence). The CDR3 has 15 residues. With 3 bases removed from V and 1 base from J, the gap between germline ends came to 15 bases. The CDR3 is CSASSRDGANTEAFF. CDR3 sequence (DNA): TGCAGTGCTAGTTCCAGGGATGGAGCGAACACTGAAGCTTTCTTT.

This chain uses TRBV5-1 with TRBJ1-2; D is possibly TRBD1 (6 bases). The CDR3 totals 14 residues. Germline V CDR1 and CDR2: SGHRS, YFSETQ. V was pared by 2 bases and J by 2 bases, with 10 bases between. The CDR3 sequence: CASSLNDRNYGYTF. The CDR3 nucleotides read TGCGCCAGCAGCTTAAACGACAGGAACTATGGCTACACCTTC.

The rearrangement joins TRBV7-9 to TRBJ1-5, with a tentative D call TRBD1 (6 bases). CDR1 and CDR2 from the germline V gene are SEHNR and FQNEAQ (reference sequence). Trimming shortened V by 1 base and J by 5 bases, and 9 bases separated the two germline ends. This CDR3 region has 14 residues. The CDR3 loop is CASSLGGGHQPQHF. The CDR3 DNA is TGTGCCAGCAGCTTAGGCGGGGGGCATCAGCCCCAGCATTTT.

Here the CDR3 DNA reads TGTGCCATCAGGCCGGGACAGGGGGGCAATCAGCCCCAGCATTTT. Translated: CAIRPGQGGNQPQHF. V gene TRBV10-3 combines with J gene TRBJ1-5, with TRBD1 matching 11 bases. With V trimmed by 6 bases and J by 2 bases, 3 bases remained unmatched. CDR1 and CDR2 from the germline V gene are ENHRY and SYGVKD. The CDR3 length is 15 residues.

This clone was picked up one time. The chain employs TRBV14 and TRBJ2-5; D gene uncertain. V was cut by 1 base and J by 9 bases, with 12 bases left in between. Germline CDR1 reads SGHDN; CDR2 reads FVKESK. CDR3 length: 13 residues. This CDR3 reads CASSQGLGMAQYF. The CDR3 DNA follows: TGTGCCAGCAGCCAAGGACTCGGCATGGCCCAGTACTTC.

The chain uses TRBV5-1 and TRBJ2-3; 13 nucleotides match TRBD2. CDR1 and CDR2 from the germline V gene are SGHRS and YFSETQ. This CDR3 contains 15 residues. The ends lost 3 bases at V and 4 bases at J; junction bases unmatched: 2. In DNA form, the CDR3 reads TGCGCCAGCAGCTGGACTAGCGGGGGCTCAGATACGCAGTATTTT. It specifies CASSWTSGGSDTQYF.

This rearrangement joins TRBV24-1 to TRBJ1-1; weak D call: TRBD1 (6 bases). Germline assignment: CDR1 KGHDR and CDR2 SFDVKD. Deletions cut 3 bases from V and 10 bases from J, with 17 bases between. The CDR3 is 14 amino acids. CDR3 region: CATSDPTGSRGAFF. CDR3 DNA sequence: TGTGCCACCAGTGATCCGACAGGCTCCAGGGGAGCTTTCTTT.

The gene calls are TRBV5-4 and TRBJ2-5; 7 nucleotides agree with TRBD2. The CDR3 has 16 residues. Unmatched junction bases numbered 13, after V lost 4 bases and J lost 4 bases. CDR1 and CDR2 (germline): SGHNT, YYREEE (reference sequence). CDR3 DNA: TGTGCCAGCAGCCTACGGACTAGTTCAACGGGAGAGACCCAGTACTTC. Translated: CASSLRTSSTGETQYF.

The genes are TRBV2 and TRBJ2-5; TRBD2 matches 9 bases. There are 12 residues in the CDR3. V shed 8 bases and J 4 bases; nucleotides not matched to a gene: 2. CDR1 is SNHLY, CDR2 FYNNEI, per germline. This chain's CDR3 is CASLLAGETQYF. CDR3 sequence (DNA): TGTGCCAGCCTACTAGCGGGAGAGACCCAGTACTTC.

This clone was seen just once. The CDR3 DNA follows: TGTGCCAGCAGCTTAGATGCAGGGAGGGGCTACACCTTC. It translates to CASSLDAGRGYTF. This chain uses TRBV7-9 with TRBJ1-2, with TRBD1 as a possible D gene (5 bases). The V gene lost 1 base and the J gene lost 8 bases, with 11 bases spanning the gap. This CDR3 contains 13 residues. Germline V gene sequence: CDR1 SEHNR, CDR2 FQNEAQ (reference sequence).

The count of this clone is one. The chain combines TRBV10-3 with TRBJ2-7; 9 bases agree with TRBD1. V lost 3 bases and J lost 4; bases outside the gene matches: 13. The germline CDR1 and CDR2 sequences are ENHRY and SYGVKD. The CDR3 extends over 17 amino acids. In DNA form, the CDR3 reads TGTGCCATCAGTGACCCCAGTGGGACAGGGATTCGATACGAGCAGTACTTC. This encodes CAISDPSGTGIRYEQYF.